These 7 T cell receptor beta chains came from one sample sequenced in a study of shared clonotypes between healthy human individuals. Produced via immunoSEQ multiplex PCR; TCRdb's table is partial and in-frame only. Of a few hundred thousand clones listed, less than 80% were seen once; the top ten hold more than 10%. The sequenced material came from PBMCs. The receptors stem from a woman aged 40 to 49 in good health. Some clones in this sample may be carry-over from other donors' samples.

The V and J genes are TRBV19 and TRBJ1-5; D is ambiguous. Germline CDR1 LNHDA, CDR2 SQIVND (reference sequence). There are 13 residues in the CDR3. V lost 5 bases, J lost 2 bases, and 7 bases lay in between. The CDR3: CASSLDRNQPQHF. The CDR3 coding sequence is TGTGCCAGTAGTCTCGACCGCAATCAGCCCCAGCATTTT.

This clone appeared a few times. The chain has TRBV28 and TRBJ2-5; 11 nucleotides match TRBD1. V lost 6 bases and J lost 0; bases outside the gene matches: 3. The length of the CDR3 is 15 residues. CDR1 and CDR2 (germline): MDHEN, SYDVKM. CDR3 in DNA: TGTGCCAGCAGCGGGACAGGGGGGCACCAAGAGACCCAGTACTTC. Protein: CASSGTGGHQETQYF.

This clone was observed a single time. The chain combines TRBV7-9 with TRBJ2-3, with D uncertain. CDR3 length: 14 residues. The germline V and J ends were trimmed by 2 bases and 1 base, with 7 bases remaining between them. Germline CDR1 reads SEHNR; CDR2 reads FQNEAQ (reference sequence). CDR3 protein: CASSLLGGTDTQYF. CDR3 sequence (DNA): TGTGCCAGCAGCTTACTTGGTGGCACAGATACGCAGTATTTT. Looking up the rest from reference TRBV7-9 and TRBJ2-3 gives the full variable domain: DTGVSQNPRHKITKRGQNVTFRCDPISEHNRLYWYRQTLGQGPEFLTYFQNEAQLEKSRLLSDRFSAERPKGSFSTLEIQRTEQGDSAMYLCASSLLGGTDTQYFGPGTRLTVL.

The V and J genes are TRBV5-1 and TRBJ2-2; TRBD2 aligns across 11 bases. V lost 4 bases to trimming and J lost 2 bases; unmatched junction nucleotides: 7. This CDR3 spans 17 amino acids. The V gene's germline CDR1 is SGHRS and CDR2 YFSETQ. CDR3 in DNA: TGCGCCAGCAGCCCGGGACTAGCGGCAATTAACACCGGGGAGCTGTTTTTT. Amino acids: CASSPGLAAINTGELFF.

This chain connects TRBV14 to TRBJ1-1; D gene ambiguous. This CDR3 region has 13 residues. Looked up from germline, CDR1 is SGHDN and CDR2 is FVKESK. Between the trimmed V and J ends, which lost 0 bases and 6 bases, there was a span of 8 bases. CDR3 DNA sequence: TGTGCCAGCAGCCAAGATCTGCTCTCTGAAGCTTTCTTT. Translating gives CASSQDLLSEAFF. Filled out from reference TRBV14 and TRBJ1-1, the complete variable domain reads EAGVTQFPSHSVIEKGQTVTLRCDPISGHDNLYWYRRVMGKEIKFLLHFVKESKQDESGMPNNRFLAERTGGTYSTLKVQPAELEDSGVYFCASSQDLLSEAFFGQGTRLTVV.

Points on this clone: A much larger clone lies one base from this, so it may be a read error. The chain uses TRBV10-3 and TRBJ2-5; 9 bases match TRBD2. The trim removed 3 bases at V and 5 bases at J, leaving 4 bases unmatched. CDR1 and CDR2 (germline): ENHRY, SYGVKD. The CDR3 is 14 amino acids. CDR3 in amino acids: CAISEAGGFETQYF. The CDR3 nucleotides read TGTGCCATCAGTGAAGCGGGAGGTTTTGAGACCCAGTACTTC.

The rearrangement uses TRBV7-3 and TRBJ1-1; 11 bases agree with TRBD1. Per the germline V gene, CDR1 is SGHTA and CDR2 is FQGTGA. V lost 5 bases, J lost 7 bases, and 9 bases stayed unmatched. The CDR3 length is 15 residues. The DNA for the CDR3 is TGTGCCAGCAGCGATGGACAGGGGGCGCGGATTGAAGCTTTCTTT. As protein: CASSDGQGARIEAFF.